This paragraph covers one T cell receptor (beta chain) sequence. Its antigen is currently unknown. The sample is drawn from a study of CD8+ T cells in alopecia areata. Study details: Severity in treated patients was scored by percentage of scalp area affected.

Germline V CDR1 and CDR2: SGHTA, FQGTGA. V lost 2 bases and J lost 7; bases outside the gene matches: 7. The CDR3 has 15 amino acids. General study points: How baseline CD8+ expansion relates to response remains uncertain (there was one nonresponder). Lesional scalp, notably in alopecia totalis/universalis, had clonality above that of normal scalp. For patients receiving tofacitinib, scalp clonality and expanded CD8+ clones among the top 100 significantly decreased.

RNA was extracted and reverse transcribed into cDNA as the sequencing template. Sequencing was performed with immunoSEQ multiplex PCR; in TCRdb, only in-frame clones are kept and a portion is missing. The sample contains approximately 200,000 clones, about 40% of which appear only once. The treatment is: oral pan-JAK inhibitor, 5-10 mg twice daily. This specimen was CD4+ T cells sorted from blood, taken at roughly week 38, from a patient treated with tofacitinib. The receptor was isolated from a human donor with alopecia areata. The chain has TRBV7-3 and TRBJ2-1, with 8 bases identical to TRBD1. CDR3 amino acids: CASSLDRGGYNEQFF. The CDR3 region has the DNA TGTGCCAGCAGCTTAGACAGGGGAGGTTATAATGAGCAGTTCTTC.